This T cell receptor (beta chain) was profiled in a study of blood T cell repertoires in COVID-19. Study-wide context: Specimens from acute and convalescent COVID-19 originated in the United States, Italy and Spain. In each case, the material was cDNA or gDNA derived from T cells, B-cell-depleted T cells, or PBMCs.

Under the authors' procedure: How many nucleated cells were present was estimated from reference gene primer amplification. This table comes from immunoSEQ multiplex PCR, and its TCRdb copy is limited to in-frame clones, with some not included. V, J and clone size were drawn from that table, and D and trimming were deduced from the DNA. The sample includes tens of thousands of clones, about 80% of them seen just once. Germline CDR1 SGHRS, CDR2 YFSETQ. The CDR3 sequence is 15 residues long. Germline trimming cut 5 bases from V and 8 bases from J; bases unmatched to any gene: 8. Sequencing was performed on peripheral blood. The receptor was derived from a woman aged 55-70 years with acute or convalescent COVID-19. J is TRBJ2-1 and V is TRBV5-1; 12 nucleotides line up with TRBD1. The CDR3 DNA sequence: TGCGCCAGCAGGTTCGGGACAGGGGGCTTCGATGAGCAGTTCTTC. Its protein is CASRFGTGGFDEQFF.